The source of this T cell receptor beta chain is a study of blood T cell repertoires in COVID-19. Study summary: T cells, B-cell-depleted T cells, or PBMCs supplied cDNA or gDNA.

In this sample, this clone turned up a few times. Between the trimmed V and J ends, which lost 1 base and 1 base, there was a span of 11 bases. The CDR3 totals 15 residues. CDR1 and CDR2 from the germline V gene are MNHNS and SASEGT. In the original analysis: Scientists estimated how many nucleated cells there were by amplifying reference gene primers. Some clones are missing from TCRdb's copy, which holds only in-frame ones; the method was immunoSEQ multiplex PCR. V, J and clone size reflect that table, while D and trimming were determined from the DNA. The data show around 440,000 clones, about 91% seen once.

This receptor was taken from a woman between 50 and 59 years old with COVID-19, enrolled during active disease. Sequencing input: peripheral blood. This chain links TRBV6-1 with TRBJ2-7, with TRBD1 as a possible D gene (7 bases). The CDR3 loop is CASSEDPGGSYEQYF. The CDR3 nucleotides read TGTGCCAGCAGTGAAGACCCAGGGGGGTCCTACGAGCAGTACTTC.